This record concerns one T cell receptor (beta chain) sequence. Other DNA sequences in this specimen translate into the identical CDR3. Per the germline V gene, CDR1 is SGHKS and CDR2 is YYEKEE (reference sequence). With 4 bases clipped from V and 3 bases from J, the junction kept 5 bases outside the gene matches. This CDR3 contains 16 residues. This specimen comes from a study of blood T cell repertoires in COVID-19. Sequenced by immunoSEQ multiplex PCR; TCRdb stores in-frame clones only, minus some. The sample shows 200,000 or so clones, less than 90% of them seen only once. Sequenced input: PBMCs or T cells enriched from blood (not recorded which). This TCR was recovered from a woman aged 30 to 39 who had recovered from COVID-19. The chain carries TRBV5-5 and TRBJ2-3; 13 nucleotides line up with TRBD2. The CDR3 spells CASSVLAGGRTDTQYF. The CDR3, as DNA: TGTGCCAGCAGCGTACTAGCGGGGGGGAGGACAGATACGCAGTATTTT.